This record looks at one T cell receptor (beta chain) sequence and its context. Its specificity is unknown. V was pared by 3 bases and J by 1 base, with 8 bases between. Germline lookup yields CDR1 SGHNT and CDR2 YYREEE (reference sequence). This CDR3 region has 14 residues. With the ViraFEST assay, the study expanded antigen-specific CD4+ T cells using viral peptide pools, then sequenced them. At the end of more than 8 days of culture, CD4+ T cells were isolated. SARS-CoV-2 infected the person between March and December 2020, as confirmed by PCR. With 8.5 to 10 ug/ml peptides and around 9.6 IU/ml IL-2, 2 million or so PBMC per well were cultured. Fresh IL-2-containing medium replaced half the medium on days 3 and 7. This entry comes from a study of vaccination effects on CD4 cells after COVID-19. Background on the study: Vaccination of participants consisted of two doses of either the BNT162b2 or mRNA-1273 vaccine.

TCRdb's copy holds only in-frame clones and misses some; the assay was immunoSEQ multiplex PCR. The repertoire consists of around 49,000 clones, with approximately 70% occurring once and the leading ten covering 25% to 40%. Study-wide results and caveats: At late timepoints after vaccination, vaccine- and infection-induced clones shrank markedly.

Here the sequenced sample was CD4+ T cells from PBMCs cultured with a peptide pool, taken before COVID-19 vaccination. The source is a human donor who had a prior SARS-CoV-2 infection. The genes are TRBV5-4 and TRBJ1-3, with D possibly TRBD1 on 6 matching bases. CDR3 in amino acids: CASSSRGSGNTIYF. CDR3 DNA: TGTGCCAGCAGCTCGAGGGGGTCTGGAAACACCATATATTTT. The whole variable domain, remainder taken from reference TRBV5-4 and TRBJ1-3, is ETGVTQSPTHLIKTRGQQVTLRCSSQSGHNTVSWYQQALGQGPQFIFQYYREEENGRGNFPPRFSGLQFPNYSSELNVNALELDDSALYLCASSSRGSGNTIYFGEGSWLTVV.